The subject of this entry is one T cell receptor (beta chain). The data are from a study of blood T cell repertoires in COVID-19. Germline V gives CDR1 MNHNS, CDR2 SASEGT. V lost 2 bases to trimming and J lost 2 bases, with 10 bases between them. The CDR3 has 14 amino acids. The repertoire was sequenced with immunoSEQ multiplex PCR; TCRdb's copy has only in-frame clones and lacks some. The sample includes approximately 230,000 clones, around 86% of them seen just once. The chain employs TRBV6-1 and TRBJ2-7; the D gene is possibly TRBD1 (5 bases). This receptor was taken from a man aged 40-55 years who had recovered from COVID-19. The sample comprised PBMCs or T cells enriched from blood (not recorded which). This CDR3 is CASSEPGKAYEQYF. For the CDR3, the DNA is TGTGCCAGCAGTGAACCAGGGAAGGCCTACGAGCAGTACTTC.